The clone carrying this T cell receptor (beta chain) was counted at least ten times. Its target is not known. The data were taken from a study of T-cell reconstitution after alpha-beta-depleted transplantation in children. Researchers prepared the TCRbeta library using unique molecular identifiers, the study reports. TCRdb used MiXCR to reprocess the PCR reads, holding one entry per CDR3 protein. The top ten hold less than 15% of the sample, which has under 75,000 distinct CDR3 sequences, approximately 10% seen once. Study-level findings and limits: Where some patients showed high TCRbeta diversity at day 60, it came from recipient T cells and thymic progenitors that had survived. Most T-cell counts and diversity one year after the transplant came from T cells that were newly produced.

The V gene's germline CDR1 is MDHEN and CDR2 SYDVKM. V lost 5 bases and J lost 1, with 11 bases in between. This CDR3 is built from 14 residues. V usage is TRBV28 and J usage is TRBJ1-1, with D possibly being TRBD1 (5 bases). The sequence was collected from a boy younger than 18 with acute myeloid leukemia, due to receive a stem cell transplant. Sequenced material: PBMCs, taken before TCRalphabeta/CD19-depleted stem cell transplant. CDR3 amino acids: CASSPQGRNTEAFF. DNA for the CDR3: TGTGCCAGCAGTCCCCAGGGACGGAACACTGAAGCTTTCTTT.